This T cell receptor beta chain was sequenced during a study of cytomegalovirus exposure and HLA in healthy donors. About this clone itself: What it recognizes is unknown.

60 Vbeta and 13 Jbeta primers were used in PCR. TCRdb keeps only in-frame clones here, not all; method: immunoSEQ multiplex PCR. Reported are tens of thousands of clones; the ten largest clones contain under 1.5%. Points from the study as a whole: Associated with HLA alleles at 0.05 false discovery rate in a later analysis were some 18,000 TCR beta sequences.

The sequencing sample was made of PBMCs. The sequence derives from an older woman in good health and CMV-seronegative.

The CDR3 sequence: CASGETSGRPPYEQYF. The CDR3 DNA sequence: TGTGCCAGCGGGGAGACTAGCGGGAGGCCCCCCTACGAGCAGTACTTC. The genes are TRBV2 and TRBJ2-7, with TRBD2 identical over 13 bases. Germline V lookup: CDR1 SNHLY, CDR2 FYNNEI. The CDR3 loop spans 16 amino acids. The V and J ends lost 8 bases and 2 bases, in that order; junction bases with no gene match: 9.